A selection of T cell receptor beta chains follows, all from one sample in a study of cytomegalovirus exposure and HLA in healthy donors. The repertoire was sequenced with immunoSEQ multiplex PCR; TCRdb's copy has only in-frame clones and lacks some. The data contain 250,000 to 350,000 clones, about 80% of them singletons. The sample taken for sequencing was PBMCs. These receptors all stem from a girl aged 2 to 10 in good health and CMV-seronegative. Both conserved end residues are part of each CDR3. The D gene is left open where the match is weak. Size tells how often a clone was seen (once, few, many) or the class of an expanded clone, and some rows leave it out.

clone_size,v_call,j_call,d_call,cdr3_nt,cdr3_aa
once,TRBV4-1,TRBJ1-1,.,TGCGCCAGCAGCCAAGTATTGGACAGTTTGAACACTGAAGCTTTCTTT,CASSQVLDSLNTEAFF
.,TRBV9,TRBJ2-2,.,TGTGCCAGCAGCGTAGCCCGAGGAGTCCCAAACACCGGGGAGCTGTTTTTT,CASSVARGVPNTGELFF
.,TRBV28,TRBJ1-6,TRBD1,TGTGCCAGCAGTCCCGCAGGCGGGACAGATAATTCACCCCTCCACTTT,CASSPAGGTDNSPLHF
few,TRBV7-2,TRBJ2-1,TRBD1,TGTGCCAGCAGCCCCCGACAGGGAATACAGTTCTTC,CASSPRQGIQFF
.,TRBV15,TRBJ2-7,TRBD2,TGTGCCACCAGCTCTAGGAAAACCGGGACTAGCGGGAAGCGGGCGCCCTACGAGCAGTACTTC,CATSSRKTGTSGKRAPYEQYF
.,TRBV11-2,TRBJ2-7,.,TGTGCCAGCAGCTTGGCGGGGTACTCCTACGAGCAGTACTTC,CASSLAGYSYEQYF
once,TRBV6-6,TRBJ2-3,TRBD1,TGTGCCAGCAGTACGACAGGGGGGAGCACAGATACGCAGTATTTT,CASSTTGGSTDTQYF
.,TRBV7-2,TRBJ2-7,.,TGTGCCAGCAGCTTAGCTGGGGGGTACGAGCAGTACTTC,CASSLAGGYEQYF
few,TRBV19,TRBJ2-1,TRBD2,TGTGCCAGTAGTACGACTAGCGGGTCATACAATGAGCAGTTCTTC,CASSTTSGSYNEQFF
once,TRBV28,TRBJ1-4,.,TGTGCCAGCAGTCAACAGGGCACTAATGAAAAACTGTTTTTT,CASSQQGTNEKLFF
.,TRBV10-3,TRBJ2-2,TRBD1,TGTGCCATCAGTGAGGGACAGGGGGCGAACACCGGGGAGCTGTTTTTT,CAISEGQGANTGELFF
.,TRBV18,TRBJ1-5,.,TGTGCCAGCTCCCCCGGGGAGGATCAGCCCCAGCATTTT,CASSPGEDQPQHF
.,TRBV18,TRBJ2-1,.,TGTGCCAGCTCACCACCATCCGCTAGCGAACACAATGAGCAGTTCTTC,CASSPPSASEHNEQFF
.,TRBV30,TRBJ2-3,.,TGTGCCTGGAACCTAGCAAGCACAGATACGCAGTATTTT,CAWNLASTDTQYF
.,TRBV6-5,TRBJ2-5,.,TGTGCCAGCAGTGTATTCGGGGAGCAGTACTTC,CASSVFGEQYF
few,TRBV5-6,TRBJ1-4,.,TGTGCCAGCAGCTTAACAGGGAATAAGGAAAAACTGTTTTTT,CASSLTGNKEKLFF
.,TRBV2,TRBJ1-2,.,TGTGCCAGCAGTGTCAGTGAACAGCGGGATGGCTACACCTTC,CASSVSEQRDGYTF
once,TRBV13,TRBJ2-7,TRBD2,TGTGCCAGCAGCTCAAAGACTAGCGGGGACTCCTACGAGCAGTACTTC,CASSSKTSGDSYEQYF
once,TRBV5-4,TRBJ2-2,.,TGTGCCAGCAGCTTGGAGCGGAACAGACCCGGGGAGCTGTTTTTT,CASSLERNRPGELFF
.,TRBV7-3,TRBJ2-7,TRBD2,TGTGCCAGCAGCTTGGCGGGGGGGCCTCTCTACGAGCAGTACTTC,CASSLAGGPLYEQYF
.,TRBV10-2,TRBJ2-1,TRBD1,TGCGCCACAGTCCCGGGACAGGGGATCTCCTACAATGAGCAGTTCTTC,CATVPGQGISYNEQFF
.,TRBV7-2,TRBJ1-3,.,TGTGCCAGCAGCTCCGGGTTGGGGCTTAACACCATATATTTT,CASSSGLGLNTIYF
.,TRBV7-6,TRBJ2-3,.,TGTGCCAGCAGCCCAACGGGGGATACGCAGTATTTT,CASSPTGDTQYF
.,TRBV27,TRBJ1-2,TRBD1,TGTGCCAGCAGTTTATCGATCACAGGGGTCTATGGCTACACCTTC,CASSLSITGVYGYTF
.,TRBV6-6,TRBJ1-4,TRBD1,TGTGCCAGCAGCAGACTAGACAGGGTGGGGGATGAAAAACTGTTTTTT,CASSRLDRVGDEKLFF
few,TRBV28,TRBJ2-7,.,TGTGCCAGCAGTCCCGGACAGACCTACGAGCAGTACTTC,CASSPGQTYEQYF
.,TRBV10-3,TRBJ2-5,.,TGTGCCATCAAAGGGCAGGGTCAGGACCAAGAGACCCAGTACTTC,CAIKGQGQDQETQYF
once,TRBV4-1,TRBJ1-5,.,TGCGCCAGCAGCCAAGGAGGTCAGCCCCAGCATTTT,CASSQGGQPQHF
once,TRBV13,TRBJ2-7,TRBD2,TGTGCCAGCAGCTTATACGGGGGGGCCTACGAGCAGTACTTC,CASSLYGGAYEQYF
.,TRBV5-6,TRBJ1-1,.,TGTGCCAGCAGCTTACACAGGGTGAAGGAAAGACGGACTGAAGCTTTCTTT,CASSLHRVKERRTEAFF
.,TRBV4-2,TRBJ1-2,.,TGTGCCAGCAGCCACCGTAACGGCCCGGGAATCAACTATGGCTACACCTTC,CASSHRNGPGINYGYTF
once,TRBV27,TRBJ2-6,.,TGTGCCAGCAGTCCTTCCCTCTCTGGGGCCAACGTCCTGACTTTC,CASSPSLSGANVLTF
.,TRBV20-1,TRBJ2-7,TRBD2,TGCAGTGCTAGCAGCGGGGTCATGTACTTC,CSASSGVMYF
.,TRBV28,TRBJ2-7,.,TGTGCCAGCAGTTTATCAGGGACAAAGACCTACGAGCAGTACTTC,CASSLSGTKTYEQYF
.,TRBV27,TRBJ2-7,.,TGTGCCAGCAGTTTAACCCCTAACAGTTACGAGCAGTACTTC,CASSLTPNSYEQYF
once,TRBV9,TRBJ2-2,TRBD1,TGTGCCAGCAGCGTCCCCCGGGACAGGGGGAACACCGGGGAGCTGTTTTTT,CASSVPRDRGNTGELFF
.,TRBV19,TRBJ2-5,.,TGTGCCAGTAGTTTTTCCTTAGAAAAGACCCAGTACTTC,CASSFSLEKTQYF
.,TRBV13,TRBJ2-2,TRBD1,TGTGCCAGCAGCCAATACCCGAGGCAGGGACAGACCGGGGAGCTGTTTTTT,CASSQYPRQGQTGELFF
.,TRBV10-1,TRBJ2-7,TRBD2,TGCGCCAGCAGTGAGTCGACTAGCCTGTTCGAGCAGTACTTC,CASSESTSLFEQYF
.,TRBV1,TRBJ2-5,.,TGCACCAGCAGCCAAGAACCGGGATACCAAGAGACCCAGTACTTC,CTSSQEPGYQETQYF
.,TRBV10-1,TRBJ2-5,TRBD2,TGCGCCAGCAGATTTGAGACTAGCGGGGGGTATCAAGAGACCCAGTACTTC,CASRFETSGGYQETQYF
.,TRBV30,TRBJ1-2,TRBD1,TGTGCCTGGGACAAGGACAGGGCCGTCGATGGCTACACCTTC,CAWDKDRAVDGYTF
.,TRBV5-1,TRBJ2-1,TRBD2,TGCGCCAGCAGTTTGGGGACTAGACATATTGGCGATGAGCAGTTCTTC,CASSLGTRHIGDEQFF
.,TRBV11-1,TRBJ2-1,TRBD2,TGTGCCAGCAGCTTACCACTGTCGGCGGGAGGGCCCTCTGAGCAGTTCTTC,CASSLPLSAGGPSEQFF
.,TRBV2,TRBJ1-1,TRBD1,TGTGCCCGGGCCCCCCAGGGGGGCATGAACACTGAAGCTTTCTTT,CARAPQGGMNTEAFF
once,TRBV27,TRBJ2-3,TRBD2,TGTGCCAGCAGTTTTACCTCAAGCGGGGGGACCCGTCGTTATACGCAGTATTTT,CASSFTSSGGTRRYTQYF
.,TRBV12-5,TRBJ1-5,.,TGTGCTAGTGGCCTAACAGCTAGCAATCAGCCCCAGCATTTT,CASGLTASNQPQHF